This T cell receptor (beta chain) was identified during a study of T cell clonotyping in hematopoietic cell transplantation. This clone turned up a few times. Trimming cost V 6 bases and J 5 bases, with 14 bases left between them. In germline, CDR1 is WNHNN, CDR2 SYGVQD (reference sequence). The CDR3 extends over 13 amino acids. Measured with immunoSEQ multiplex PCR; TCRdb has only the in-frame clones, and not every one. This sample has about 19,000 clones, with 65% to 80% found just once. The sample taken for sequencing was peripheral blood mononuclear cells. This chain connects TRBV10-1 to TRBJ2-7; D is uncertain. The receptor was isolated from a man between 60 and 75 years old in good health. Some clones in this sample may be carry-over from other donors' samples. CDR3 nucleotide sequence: TGCGCCAGCAGCTTGACGCAGGTGAACGAGCAGTACTTC. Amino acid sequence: CASSLTQVNEQYF.